A single sample gave rise to the 18 T cell receptor beta chains below, sequenced in a study of regulatory T cells in long-lasting Graves disease. The time point is: newly diagnosed GD, antithyroid drugs for less than 3 months. The TCR library was prepared using RNA isolated from PBMCs. The TCR beta library used iRepertoire HTBI primers with Arm-PCR amplification of CDR3. Each CDR3 protein is one row after TCRdb ran MiXCR on the multiplex PCR reads. The profile shows 620,000 or so distinct CDR3 sequences, roughly 15% of them singletons. The same specimen was also included in a second study, on T cells in Graves' hyperthyroidism and ophthalmopathy.

The sample here was peripheral blood mononuclear cells (PBMCs), taken at new diagnosis, from a patient treated with antithyroid drugs. Receptors were obtained from a woman in her thirties with Graves disease.

This clonotype turned up a few times. V usage is TRBV3-1 and J usage is TRBJ1-2; TRBD1 aligns across 9 bases. The germline gives CDR1 LGHDT, CDR2 YNNKEL (reference sequence). This CDR3 region has 12 residues. The V and J ends lost 8 bases and 5 bases, in that order; junction bases with no gene match: 3. The CDR3 spells CASRTGEYGYTF. DNA of the CDR3: TGTGCCAGCCGGACAGGGGAATATGGCTACACCTTC. The complete variable domain, with remaining parts taken from reference TRBV3-1 and TRBJ1-2, reads DTAVSQTPKYLVTQMGNDKSIKCEQNLGHDTMYWYKQDSKKFLKIMFSYNNKELIINETVPNRFSPKSPDKAHLNLHINSLELGDSAVYFCASRTGEYGYTFGSGTRLTVV.

This clonotype was seen many times. The V gene is TRBV10-3, the J gene TRBJ2-5; D not certain. The length of the CDR3 is 14 residues. Germline CDR1 ENHRY, CDR2 SYGVKD. V was shortened by 9 bases and J by 3 bases, with 17 bases between the two germline ends. CDR3 in amino acids: CAISTGTEKETQYF. CDR3 DNA sequence: TGTGCCATTTCCACCGGAACAGAAAAAGAGACCCAGTACTTC.

The chain has TRBV20-1 and TRBJ1-2; 7 positions agree with TRBD1. The germline V gene has CDR1 DFQATT and CDR2 SNEGSKA (reference sequence). V trimming: 6 bases; J trimming: 8 bases; junction bases outside the gene matches: 9. This CDR3 region has 12 residues. CDR3: CSALYRGEGYTF. The DNA for the CDR3 is TGCAGTGCCCTCTACAGGGGCGAGGGCTACACCTTC.

The V and J genes are TRBV5-1 and TRBJ2-7; D gene ambiguous. This CDR3 has 13 residues. In germline, CDR1 is SGHRS, CDR2 YFSETQ. Trimming left V 0 bases short and J 5 bases short, with 9 bases between. CDR3 protein: CASSLEGVHEQYF. The CDR3 DNA sequence: TGCGCCAGCAGCTTGGAGGGCGTGCACGAGCAGTACTTC.

This clonotype was counted ten times or more. The V call is TRBV15, the J call TRBJ2-1; D tentatively reads TRBD1 or TRBD2 (9 bases each). This CDR3 contains 17 residues. Germline assignment: CDR1 LNHNV and CDR2 YYDKDF (reference sequence). Deletions cut 9 bases from V and 7 bases from J, with 28 bases between. The CDR3 region is CATKDRGDSGSGNEQFF. In DNA, the CDR3 is TGTGCCACTAAGGACAGGGGAGATAGCGGGAGCGGGAATGAGCAGTTCTTC.

Ten or more counts support this clonotype. This chain links TRBV28 with TRBJ1-2, with TRBD1 identical over 7 bases. This CDR3 comprises 15 residues. Germline V gene data show CDR1 as MDHEN and CDR2 as SYDVKM. V was clipped by 6 bases and J by 4 bases; unmatched bases: 11. The CDR3 protein is CASSPAGGYLYGYTF. CDR3 nucleotides: TGTGCCAGCAGCCCAGCAGGGGGATACCTCTATGGCTACACCTTC.

This chain connects TRBV4-2 to TRBJ2-1; TRBD2 aligns across 16 bases. V dropped 2 bases and J dropped 8; count of bases not matched to a gene: 18. The CDR3 covers 21 residues. Germline V lookup: CDR1 LGHNA, CDR2 YNFKEQ. CDR3 protein: CASSQRLSGTSGRAKWDEQFF. The CDR3 coding sequence is TGTGCCAGCAGCCAACGACTTTCCGGGACTAGCGGGAGGGCCAAGTGGGATGAGCAGTTCTTC.

There are many counts of this clonotype. The chain carries TRBV2 and TRBJ1-1; possible D gene TRBD1, 5 bases. V lost 6 bases to trimming and J lost 6 bases, with 17 bases between them. Germline values: CDR1 SNHLY, CDR2 FYNNEI. The CDR3 sequence is 14 residues long. The CDR3 DNA reads TGTGCCAGCAGGTACAGGTCCTCTTTTCCTGAAGCTTTCTTT. It codes for CASRYRSSFPEAFF.

This clonotype was seen ten or more times. The chain combines TRBV5-1 with TRBJ2-1; D remains unclear. There are 15 residues in the CDR3. With 3 bases removed from V and 7 bases from J, the gap between germline ends came to 17 bases. The germline V gene has CDR1 SGHRS and CDR2 YFSETQ. In DNA, the CDR3 is TGCGCCAGCAGCTCGACCAGGACGGCTATTAATGAGCAGTTCTTC. This codes for CASSSTRTAINEQFF.

This rearrangement joins TRBV5-1 to TRBJ1-1, with D maybe TRBD1 (6 bases). V was shortened by 3 bases and J by 6 bases, with 12 bases between the two germline ends. The CDR3 is made up of 13 amino acids. Germline CDR1 SGHRS, CDR2 YFSETQ. The CDR3 sequence is CASSSFQGSEAFF. The CDR3 DNA reads as TGCGCCAGCAGCTCCTTTCAGGGGTCTGAAGCTTTCTTT.

This clonotype was counted between two and nine times. The chain combines TRBV19 with TRBJ2-1; D gene ambiguous. The V and J ends lost 5 bases and 3 bases respectively, with 11 bases between them. This CDR3 region has 14 residues. Looked up from germline, CDR1 is LNHDA and CDR2 is SQIVND (reference sequence). CDR3 loop: CASSHGKVYNEQFF. CDR3 in DNA: TGTGCCAGTAGTCATGGAAAAGTCTACAATGAGCAGTTCTTC.

The chain couples TRBV10-3 to TRBJ1-5; weak D call: TRBD1 (6 bases). The germline CDR1 and CDR2 sequences are ENHRY and SYGVKD. Trimming shortened V by 0 bases and J by 4 bases, and 13 bases separated the two germline ends. This CDR3 spans 16 amino acids. This chain's CDR3 is CAISESSGRGNQPQHF. In DNA, the CDR3 is TGTGCCATCAGTGAGTCTTCAGGCAGGGGAAATCAGCCCCAGCATTTT.

Of note for this clonotype: Germline and junction disagree at one end, which may indicate a read error. This rearrangement joins TRBV6-1 to TRBJ2-3, with TRBD2 identical over 9 bases. The CDR3 runs 17 residues. Germline CDR1 and CDR2: MNHNS and SASEGT. The CDR3: CASSTPRVAGDTNTQYF. The CDR3 coding sequence is TGTGCCAGCAGTACCCCCCGGGTAGCGGGGGACACAAATACGCAGTATTTT.

This clonotype was seen a handful of times. The J gene is TRBJ2-1, the V gene TRBV15, with D maybe TRBD2 (7 bases). The germline CDR1 and CDR2 sequences are LNHNV and YYDKDF (reference sequence). V lost 2 bases and J lost 9, with 20 bases in between. The CDR3 totals 16 residues. The CDR3 loop is CATSRRGGLERGEQFF. For the CDR3, the DNA is TGTGCCACCAGCAGAAGGGGGGGACTGGAGCGGGGTGAGCAGTTCTTC.

This clonotype turned up a few times. The V gene is TRBV15, the J gene TRBJ2-1, with 9 bases that match TRBD2. Per the germline V gene, CDR1 is LNHNV and CDR2 is YYDKDF (reference sequence). With 7 bases clipped from V and 7 bases from J, the junction kept 5 bases outside the gene matches. CDR3 size: 13 residues. The CDR3: CATKIAGANEQFF. In nucleotides, the CDR3 is TGTGCCACCAAGATAGCGGGAGCAAATGAGCAGTTCTTC.

This clonotype showed up many times. V is TRBV6-5 and J is TRBJ1-1, with 8 nucleotides matching TRBD1. This CDR3 is built from 12 residues. CDR1 MNHEY and CDR2 SVGAGI come from the germline V gene. With V trimmed by 2 bases and J by 7 bases, 0 bases remained unmatched. CDR3 nucleotides: TGTGCCAGCAGTTACGGACAGGGTGAAGCTTTCTTT. This gives the protein CASSYGQGEAFF.

The table lists this clonotype with a count of one. This may come from a read error, since a much larger clone is one base off. The chain employs TRBV6-1 and TRBJ1-1; D gene ambiguous. This CDR3 region has 14 residues. From germline, CDR1 is MNHNS and CDR2 SASEGT. Written as DNA, the CDR3 is TGTACCAGCAGTGGATGGGGATCCTCCCCTGAAGCTTTCTTT. Residues: CTSSGWGSSPEAFF.

The DNA for the CDR3 is TGTGCCAGCAGCCCTCAATCTATGGGAACGGGAGGGCAGTCCGGGGAGCTGTTTTTT. It translates to CASSPQSMGTGGQSGELFF. The gene calls are TRBV7-3 and TRBJ2-2; 8 nucleotides line up with TRBD2. The ends lost 5 bases at V and 6 bases at J; junction bases unmatched: 20. Per the germline V gene, CDR1 is SGHTA and CDR2 is FQGTGA. CDR3 size: 19 residues.